Following are 24 T cell receptor beta chains from one sample sequenced in a study of cytomegalovirus exposure and HLA in healthy donors. Assay: immunoSEQ multiplex PCR; the TCRdb copy retains only in-frame clones and omits some. The sample has 50,000 to 65,000 clones; roughly 94% are singletons. Material for sequencing was PBMCs. These receptors all stem from a woman aged 18-35 years in good health and CMV-seropositive.

The chain couples TRBV11-2 to TRBJ2-1, with D hard to call. This CDR3 region has 15 residues. The V end was cut by 1 base, the J end by 6 bases, with 13 bases between. In germline, CDR1 is SGHAT, CDR2 FQNNGV. Here the CDR3 reads CASSLVTRSRNEQFF. The CDR3 DNA reads as TGTGCCAGCAGCTTAGTGACGAGGTCCCGCAATGAGCAGTTCTTC.

The chain has TRBV28 and TRBJ1-3; no reliable D call. The V end was cut by 3 bases, the J end by 1 base, with 7 bases between. Germline loops: CDR1 MDHEN, CDR2 SYDVKM. The CDR3 sequence is 14 residues long. In nucleotides, the CDR3 is TGTGCCAGCAGTTTGAGGTTATCTGGAAACACCATATATTTT. Its translation: CASSLRLSGNTIYF. Drawing the rest from reference TRBV28 and TRBJ1-3, the complete variable domain is DVKVTQSSRYLVKRTGEKVFLECVQDMDHENMFWYRQDPGLGLRLIYFSYDVKMKEKGDIPEGYSVSREKKERFSLILESASTNQTSMYLCASSLRLSGNTIYFGEGSWLTVV.

This clone has just one count. The CDR3 DNA follows: TGTGCCAGCAGCCCTGCGGACAGCTTATACTATGGCTACACCTTC. Amino acid sequence: CASSPADSLYYGYTF. The J gene is TRBJ1-2, the V gene TRBV11-2; D is possibly TRBD1 (6 bases). Deletions cut 5 bases from V and 3 bases from J, with 16 bases between. Germline V gene lookup returns CDR1 SGHAT and CDR2 FQNNGV. CDR3 length: 15 residues.

V gene TRBV5-1 combines with J gene TRBJ2-5; D may be TRBD1 (6 bases). Germline CDR1 and CDR2: SGHRS and YFSETQ. CDR3 length: 16 amino acids. V dropped 3 bases and J dropped 3 bases, with 18 bases sitting between them. CDR3: CASSSQGTGQKETQYF. CDR3 DNA: TGCGCCAGCAGCTCCCAGGGGACCGGACAGAAAGAGACCCAGTACTTC.

The chain has TRBV5-1 and TRBJ2-3, with 8 bases identical to TRBD2. The CDR3 has 16 residues. Trimming cost V 4 bases and J 4 bases; bases outside gene matches: 11. CDR1 SGHRS and CDR2 YFSETQ come from the germline V gene. The DNA for the CDR3 is TGCGCCAGCAGCGATCAGCGGGAGTGGGTAGCAGATACGCAGTATTTT. Encoded protein: CASSDQREWVADTQYF.

Written as DNA, the CDR3 is TGCGCCAGCAGCGTGACAGGTTACGACGAGCAGTACTTC. Its protein product is CASSVTGYDEQYF. The J gene is TRBJ2-7, the V gene TRBV5-1, with D perhaps TRBD1 (6 bases). The CDR3 extends over 13 amino acids. Trimming left V 4 bases short and J 5 bases short, with 13 bases between. CDR1 and CDR2 from the germline V gene are SGHRS and YFSETQ.

The CDR3 protein is CASSYNRGSIKNIQYF. CDR3 coding DNA: TGTGCCAGCAGTTACAACAGGGGGTCTATCAAAAACATTCAGTACTTC. The chain employs TRBV6-5 and TRBJ2-4; 8 bases are shared with TRBD1. After removal of 2 bases from V and 3 bases from J, the junction contained 6 bases not matched to a gene. The V gene's germline CDR1 is MNHEY and CDR2 SVGAGI. The CDR3 has 16 amino acids.

The chain combines TRBV7-9 with TRBJ2-7; D is unresolved. Between the trimmed V and J ends, which lost 5 bases and 6 bases, there was a span of 11 bases. Germline CDR1 reads SEHNR; CDR2 reads FQNEAQ (reference sequence). The CDR3 has 12 residues. The CDR3 region has the DNA TGTGCCAGCAGCAACCCCGTGGCCGAGCAGTACTTC. Translation: CASSNPVAEQYF.

The rearrangement uses TRBV15 and TRBJ2-1, with 8 bases lining up with TRBD2. The J segment lost 5 bases and the V segment lost 9 bases, leaving 15 bases of the junction unmatched. CDR1 and CDR2 (germline): LNHNV, YYDKDF (reference sequence). This CDR3 contains 16 residues. CDR3 region: CATSEGEREFNNEQFF. Written as DNA, the CDR3 is TGTGCCACTTCAGAAGGAGAGCGGGAGTTCAACAATGAGCAGTTCTTC.

The V gene is TRBV5-1, the J gene TRBJ2-5; TRBD1 agrees at 9 bases. V gave up 3 bases and J gave up 7 bases; unmatched junction bases: 10. CDR1 and CDR2 from the germline V gene are SGHRS and YFSETQ. The CDR3 contains 15 residues. For the CDR3, the DNA is TGCGCCAGCAGCTCAAAAGGGGGACAGGGTGGGACCCAGTACTTC. The encoded protein is CASSSKGGQGGTQYF.

The chain combines TRBV18 with TRBJ1-2, with TRBD1 matching over 8 bases. The CDR3 is 15 residues long. Per the germline V gene, CDR1 is KGHSH and CDR2 is LQKENI. J was trimmed by 6 bases and V by 2 bases; bases with no gene match: 8. CDR3 amino acids: CASSPNLGQENGYTF. The CDR3 DNA sequence: TGTGCCAGCTCACCAAATTTGGGACAGGAAAATGGCTACACCTTC.

The V gene is TRBV4-1, the J gene TRBJ2-1; 9 positions match TRBD2. Trimming cost V 2 bases and J 7 bases; bases outside gene matches: 6. This CDR3 comprises 15 residues. CDR1 MGHRA and CDR2 YSYEKL come from the germline V gene. CDR3 sequence reads: CASSQPGLANNEQFF. The CDR3 DNA is TGCGCCAGCAGCCAACCGGGACTAGCAAATAATGAGCAGTTCTTC.

The chain links TRBV29-1 to TRBJ1-2; unclear D gene. This CDR3 has 14 amino acids. Germline V gene data show CDR1 as SQVTM and CDR2 as ANQGSEA. V lost 7 bases and J lost 1, with 16 bases in between. The CDR3 reads CSAAETTLNYGYTF. In nucleotides, the CDR3 is TGCAGCGCAGCCGAGACAACGCTTAACTATGGCTACACCTTC. Full variable domain (missing parts from reference TRBV29-1 and TRBJ1-2): SAVISQKPSRDICQRGTSLTIQCQVDSQVTMMFWYRQQPGQSLTLIATANQGSEATYESGFVIDKFPISRPNLTFSTLTVSNMSPEDSSIYLCSAAETTLNYGYTFGSGTRLTVV.

The V call is TRBV30, the J call TRBJ2-1; maybe TRBD1 (6 bases). This CDR3 has 15 amino acids. Trimming pared 1 base from V and 0 bases from J, leaving 10 bases between. Germline V gives CDR1 GTSNPN, CDR2 SVGIG (reference sequence). Here the CDR3 reads CAWSDQGSSYNEQFF. The CDR3 DNA is TGTGCCTGGAGTGATCAGGGGAGCTCCTACAATGAGCAGTTCTTC.

This clone was picked up one time. The V and J genes are TRBV9 and TRBJ2-1, with 7 bases lining up with TRBD2. The CDR3 loop spans 15 amino acids. Unmatched junction bases numbered 5, after V lost 2 bases and J lost 3 bases. Per the germline V gene, CDR1 is SGDLS and CDR2 is YYNGEE. This CDR3 is CASSVRGDNYNEQFF. CDR3 DNA sequence: TGTGCCAGCAGCGTTCGGGGGGATAACTACAATGAGCAGTTCTTC.

The chain couples TRBV4-3 to TRBJ2-5; 9 bases match TRBD1. The CDR3 has 17 residues. With 2 bases clipped from V and 7 bases from J, the junction kept 14 bases outside the gene matches. The germline CDR1 and CDR2 sequences are LGHNA and YSLEER. The CDR3 nucleotides are TGCGCCAGCAGCCAAACTGGGACAGGGACAGCACAACGGACCCAGTACTTC. Protein: CASSQTGTGTAQRTQYF.

The CDR3 DNA is TGTGCCAGCAGCTTAGTTCTAGCGGGGTCGGTAGTAGGGGCAGATACGCAGTATTTT. Protein product: CASSLVLAGSVVGADTQYF. The chain couples TRBV11-1 to TRBJ2-3, with TRBD2 matching 9 bases. CDR3 length: 19 residues. Trimming took 1 base from V and 4 from J; bases not matched to a gene: 15. Germline CDR1 and CDR2: SGHAT and FQDESV (reference sequence).

The V call is TRBV7-2, the J call TRBJ2-7; TRBD2 matches at 10 bases. Germline V gene sequence: CDR1 SGHTA, CDR2 FQGNSA. There are 18 residues in the CDR3. The trim removed 2 bases at V and 0 bases at J, leaving 10 bases unmatched. This CDR3 reads CASSLIRSSGRFSYEQYF. DNA for the CDR3: TGTGCCAGCAGCTTAATAAGATCTAGCGGGAGATTCTCCTACGAGCAGTACTTC.

The rearrangement links TRBV14 to TRBJ1-4; D is unresolved. The germline V and J ends were trimmed by 3 bases and 5 bases, with 13 bases remaining between them. The CDR3 runs to 15 residues. Germline CDR1 SGHDN, CDR2 FVKESK. Here the CDR3 reads CASSQSDGLNEKLFF. CDR3 DNA: TGTGCCAGCAGCCAGAGCGACGGATTGAATGAAAAACTGTTTTTT. The entire variable domain, with the rest obtained from reference TRBV14 and TRBJ1-4, is as follows: EAGVTQFPSHSVIEKGQTVTLRCDPISGHDNLYWYRRVMGKEIKFLLHFVKESKQDESGMPNNRFLAERTGGTYSTLKVQPAELEDSGVYFCASSQSDGLNEKLFFGSGTQLSVL.

This rearrangement joins TRBV19 to TRBJ1-4; D is unresolved. CDR1 is LNHDA, CDR2 SQIVND, per germline (reference sequence). Between the trimmed V and J ends, which lost 3 bases and 8 bases, there was a span of 7 bases. This CDR3 contains 12 residues. This chain's CDR3 is CASSIRSEKLFF. Here the CDR3 DNA reads TGTGCCAGTAGTATCAGGTCGGAAAAACTGTTTTTT.

The chain uses TRBV9 and TRBJ2-7; TRBD1 agrees at 8 bases. The germline V gene has CDR1 SGDLS and CDR2 YYNGEE. The V segment lost 4 bases and the J segment 2 bases; nucleotides outside the gene matches: 8. CDR3 length: 15 amino acids. CDR3 residues: CASSLRTGPTYEQYF. For the CDR3, the DNA is TGTGCCAGCAGCCTCCGGACAGGGCCGACCTACGAGCAGTACTTC.

The J gene is TRBJ2-5, the V gene TRBV12-5; the match to TRBD1 covers 7 bases. Germline-derived CDR1 and CDR2 are LGHNT and FRNRAP. There are 13 residues in the CDR3. The V gene end was trimmed by 6 bases and the J gene end by 3 bases; junction bases not matched to a gene: 4. CDR3 sequence reads: CASGYGTEETQYF. CDR3 nucleotides: TGTGCTAGTGGCTATGGGACAGAAGAGACCCAGTACTTC.

This sequence joins TRBV4-1 and TRBJ2-7; 7 nucleotides align to TRBD1. V lost 6 bases and J lost 5; bases outside the gene matches: 13. This CDR3 is 15 amino acids long. CDR1 MGHRA and CDR2 YSYEKL come from the germline V gene. In DNA form, the CDR3 reads TGCGCCAGCAGTATGCGGACAGGTGTTTCGGACGAGCAGTACTTC. Translating gives CASSMRTGVSDEQYF.

V gene TRBV30 combines with J gene TRBJ2-6; TRBD1 matches at 9 bases. The CDR3 length is 19 residues. Trimming took 2 bases from V and 0 from J; bases not matched to a gene: 11. Germline-derived CDR1 and CDR2 are GTSNPN and SVGIG (reference sequence). CDR3 sequence: CAWSPYRGQFNSGANVLTF. The CDR3 DNA reads as TGTGCCTGGAGTCCTTACAGGGGGCAATTCAACTCTGGGGCCAACGTCCTGACTTTC. Full variable domain (outside the CDR3, taken from reference TRBV30 and TRBJ2-6): SQTIHQWPATLVQPVGSPLSLECTVEGTSNPNLYWYRQAAGRGLQLLFYSVGIGQISSEVPQNLSASRPQDRQFILSSKKLLLSDSGFYLCAWSPYRGQFNSGANVLTFGAGSRLTVL.